The 7 T cell receptor beta chains below come from one sample, sequenced in a study of T cells in Graves' hyperthyroidism and ophthalmopathy. RNA transcripts were the template for amplifying TCR beta CDR3 regions. Initially, a first-round RT-PCR of the TCR CDR3 employed the HTBI primer set. TCRdb re-derived calls from the multiplex PCR reads in MiXCR, one entry per CDR3 protein. Here the sample spans roughly 570,000 distinct CDR3 sequences, around 46% being singletons. The sample consisted of peripheral blood or thyroid tissue (not recorded which). All receptors derive from a woman between 18 and 29 years old with Graves' hyperthyroidism.

V and J are TRBV13 and TRBJ2-6; D is undetermined. Germline V gene data show CDR1 as PRHDT and CDR2 as FYEKMQ (reference sequence). The CDR3 spans 12 residues. Trimming cost V 5 bases and J 5 bases, with 4 bases left between them. CDR3 nucleotide sequence: TGTGCCAGCAGCCACCGGGCCAACGTCCTGACTTTC. It encodes CASSHRANVLTF.

At least ten counts were recorded for this clonotype. The V and J genes are TRBV18 and TRBJ2-5, with unresolved D. Germline V lookup: CDR1 KGHSH, CDR2 LQKENI. The V and J ends lost 4 bases and 3 bases respectively, with 9 bases between them. CDR3 length equals 13 residues. The CDR3 DNA reads as TGTGCCAGCTCACTCGAAGTGGAAGAGACCCAGTACTTC. It yields the protein CASSLEVEETQYF.

CDR3 in amino acids: CASSALAGDYNEQYF. The CDR3 DNA sequence: TGCGCCAGCAGCGCACTAGCGGGAGACTACAATGAGCAGTACTTC. The rearrangement joins TRBV5-1 to TRBJ2-7; TRBD2 aligns across 11 bases. Germline-derived CDR1 and CDR2 are SGHRS and YFSETQ. With 4 bases clipped from V and 7 bases from J, the junction kept 10 bases outside the gene matches. The CDR3 has 15 residues.

The V and J genes are TRBV10-3 and TRBJ1-4; 7 bases match TRBD1. This CDR3 spans 14 amino acids. J was trimmed by 1 base and V by 4 bases; bases with no gene match: 0. The germline CDR1 and CDR2 sequences are ENHRY and SYGVKD. Here the CDR3 reads CAISGQGTNEKLFF. The CDR3 nucleotides read TGTGCCATCAGTGGACAGGGAACTAATGAAAAACTGTTTTTT.

The V call is TRBV12-3 or TRBV12-4, the J call TRBJ2-7; 9 bases align to TRBD2. The J call may be incorrect, as the DNA end agrees better with TRBJ2-1. CDR3 length equals 17 residues. The CDR3 protein is CASSLDGSGRTGNEQFF. The CDR3 DNA reads TGTGCCAGCAGTTTAGACGGGAGCGGGAGGACCGGGAATGAGCAGTTCTTC.

The CDR3 region is CATSDTSSGADEPQHF. The CDR3 coding sequence is TGTGCCACCAGTGACACTAGCTCAGGAGCGGATGAGCCCCAGCATTTT. This chain uses TRBV24-1 with TRBJ1-5; D remains ambiguous. The CDR3 consists of 16 residues. The V and J ends lost 4 bases and 8 bases respectively, with 20 bases between them. CDR1 is KGHDR and CDR2 is SFDVKD in the germline V gene.

This clonotype was picked up many times. CDR3 nucleotides: TGTGCCAGCAGCTTGGGACAGGGCCCCTACGAGCAGTACTTC. Translating it yields CASSLGQGPYEQYF. This rearrangement joins TRBV3-1 to TRBJ2-7, with TRBD1 matching 9 bases. Trimming took 5 bases from V and 2 from J; bases not matched to a gene: 4. This CDR3 contains 14 residues. Germline lookup yields CDR1 LGHDT and CDR2 YNNKEL (reference sequence).